Listed below are T cell receptor beta chains from one sample, sequenced in a study of human thymus T cells. Only in-frame clones appear in the TCRdb table, and some are missing; sequencing was by immunoSEQ multiplex PCR. The sample carries about 130,000 clones, 90% to 95% recorded once. Sequencing input: thymus tissue. Receptor source: a boy in the first two years of life with a congenital heart defect but otherwise immunologically healthy. Both conserved end residues are part of each CDR3. The D gene is left open where the match is weak. Rows give clone size only sometimes, using once, few, many, or a class for an expanded clone.

>NA|TRBJ1-1|NA|TRBV19
CASSIGPAGKNTEAFF
TGTGCCAGTAGTATTGGCCCCGCGGGAAAGAACACTGAAGCTTTCTTT
>NA|TRBJ1-1|NA|TRBV2
CASSLPLRGTNTEAFF
TGTGCCAGCAGTCTTCCGCTGAGAGGAACGAACACTGAAGCTTTCTTT
>NA|TRBJ2-1|once|TRBV30
CACGAGQFF
TGTGCCTGCGGGGCGGGGCAGTTCTTC
>NA|TRBJ1-1|NA|TRBV28
CASSLPPGWETEAFF
TGTGCCAGCAGTTTACCCCCGGGGTGGGAGACTGAAGCTTTCTTT
>NA|TRBJ1-2|NA|TRBV7-9
CASSLGQGYGYTF
TGTGCCAGCAGCTTAGGGCAGGGCTATGGCTACACCTTC
>NA|TRBJ2-5|NA|TRBV5-6
CASSLGRIETQYF
TGTGCCAGCAGCTTGGGCAGGATAGAGACCCAGTACTTC
>NA|TRBJ1-5|NA|TRBV10-2
CASSERSLRLNQPQHF
TGCGCCAGCAGTGAGCGGAGCCTTCGGCTTAATCAGCCCCAGCATTTT
>NA|TRBJ1-3|NA|TRBV28
CASSTHSFWVYSGNTIYF
TGTGCCAGCAGTACCCACTCCTTTTGGGTCTACTCTGGAAACACCATATATTTT
>NA|TRBJ1-3|NA|TRBV19
CASSIGQPSGNTIYF
TGTGCCAGTAGTATTGGTCAGCCTTCTGGAAACACCATATATTTT
>TRBD2|TRBJ2-7|NA|TRBV14
CASSWTSGSSYEQYF
TGTGCCAGCAGCTGGACTAGCGGGAGCTCCTACGAGCAGTACTTC